This note documents a single TCR beta chain sequence. No antigen is known for it. The CDR3 covers 15 residues. CDR1 and CDR2 from the germline V gene are SNHLY and FYNNEI. V lost 6 bases to trimming and J lost 8 bases; unmatched junction nucleotides: 11. This entry comes from a study of cytomegalovirus exposure and HLA in healthy donors. General study results and limits: Exclusion as indistinguishable affected some V segments, including TRBV6-2 and TRBV6-3. CMV serostatus was the sole immune exposure information available.

The PCR ran on 60 Vbeta and 13 Jbeta primers. Clones were read by immunoSEQ multiplex PCR, and TCRdb kept only the in-frame ones, dropping some. The sample carries 120,000 to 150,000 clones, more than 60% recorded once. This TCR came from a male donor in good health and CMV-seronegative. This rearrangement joins TRBV2 to TRBJ2-1, with TRBD2 matching over 9 bases. The specimen was PBMCs. CDR3 residues: CASRAASGGHDEQFF. The CDR3 DNA follows: TGTGCCAGCAGGGCGGCGAGCGGGGGGCACGATGAGCAGTTCTTC.